This paragraph covers one T cell receptor beta chain sequence. Its antigen has not been determined. No clone much larger than this one lies a single base away; base qualities are absent. Library generation was performed with the immunoSEQ multiplex PCR assay. For the multiplex PCR, a mixture combining 60 forward primers for TCR Vbeta segments and 13 reverse primers for TCR Jbeta segments was used. A multiplex PCR assay on genomic DNA amplified the CDR3 region of rearranged TCR beta genes. On the Illumina HiSeq System, the amplified TCR beta libraries were sequenced as 87-base-pair reads. The authors' analysis ran thus. A later analysis tallied around 87 million unique TCR beta chains across the 550 to 850 repertoires, and about 12 million of those chains were shared by two or more donors. Raw reads were error-corrected and collapsed into unique sequences by a nearest-neighbor algorithm in which closely related sequences were merged to remove PCR and sequencing errors. V, D and J gene segments were assigned by aligning CDR3 sequences to IMGT reference sequences. For a sequence to be retained, at least a six-nucleotide match to both a V gene segment and a J gene segment was required. Rearrangements were called productive when the CDR3 lacked stop codons and stayed in frame with V and J; all others were non-productive. CDR3 was defined by IMGT convention, running from the second conserved V-encoded cysteine to the conserved J-encoded phenylalanine. Sequences without an unambiguous match to a single V gene segment were excluded from the earlier analysis of a few hundred of the donors. In an earlier analysis of a few hundred of the donors, a V segment was called functional when productive rearrangements were above 56.7%, and segregating when the standard deviation between donors exceeded 5%. A statistical classification framework was built to diagnose cytomegalovirus status from the catalog of TCR beta chain sequences. In a later analysis, V and J genes were assigned by comparing TCR nucleotide sequences against IMGT/GENE-DB human TR gene sequences. A later analysis assigned CDR3 sequences and most-parsimonious VDJ recombination scenarios with the TCRdist pipeline. In a later analysis, every TCR beta chain was defined by the combination of its CDR3 amino acid sequence and its V-gene family, and reads without a unique V-gene family were dropped. To address suspected cross-contamination and a sequencing artifact, a later analysis removed 550 to 750 highly shared, low-generation-probability nucleotide sequences. For each public chain, a later analysis derived a clonal expansion index from normalized ranks of inferred template counts within each repertoire. In a later analysis, generation probabilities were computed with a VDJ recombination model fitted to out-of-frame rearrangements, and the resulting probabilities were checked against IGoR. Hypergeometric tests were used in a later analysis to score TCR-TCR, TCR-HLA and TCR-CMV co-occurrence, with a repertoire-size bias correction applied to the TCR pairs. False discovery rates were estimated in a later analysis by permuting HLA or CMV assignments 20 times. In a later analysis, co-occurring TCRs were grouped using DBSCAN, with TCRdist sequence similarity added in when clustering inside HLA-allele-positive subsets. For co-occurrence clustering, repertoires with fewer than 30,000 or more than 120,000 public chains were excluded, along with five repertoires with anomalous nucleotide sharing. TCRdb retrieved this table from immuneACCESS and kept in-frame rearrangements only. Not all clones are present; in checked studies, unresolved V genes account for under half, and no reason is known for the remainder. V and J calls and clone size follow that table, whereas D and trimming were derived from the DNA. This sample has over 150,000 clones in its table, and just under 85% of those were observed once. The ten largest account for around 4.9% of the sample.

In total, fewer than 750 healthy bone marrow donors made up the cohort. At the time of sampling, all cohort members were nominally healthy, though unrecorded immune exposures were likely present. The donor was CMV seropositive and belonged to the group of 250 to 300 seropositive cohort members. A peripheral blood sample was collected from each donor, and TCR beta sequencing was performed on peripheral blood mononuclear cells. Genomic DNA was extracted from the blood cell samples with the Qiagen DNeasy Blood Extraction Kit. The record originates from a study of cytomegalovirus exposure and HLA in healthy donors (dated by TCRdb to the late 2010s). Some background on the complete study: According to an earlier analysis of 550 to 700 of the donors, roughly 180 million T cells yielded 117 million unique TCR beta sequences and roughly 280 Gb of sequence data. An early release that covered roughly 600 HLA-typed donors contained approximately 300 gigabases of sequencing data and 75 million to 100 million unique TCR sequences. The genetic ancestry cluster associated with self-reported Caucasian donors included 65% to 90% of the roughly 390 genotyped donors. The study aimed to test whether cataloging public T cell receptors could reveal signatures of past pathogen exposure. The study profiled the T cell repertoires of approximately 700 subjects by immunosequencing and related them to cytomegalovirus serostatus. In addition to the first cohort of around 670 subjects, a separate validation cohort of 120 different subjects was used. To predict cytomegalovirus infection status, the study combined high-throughput TCR immunosequencing, statistical association of individual TCRs with disease status, and machine learning. A later analysis re-analyzed previously published TCR beta repertoires from approximately 700 donors and added high-resolution HLA genotyping to study TCR occurrence patterns. Rather than drawing on any new phenotypic data, the later analysis identified candidate immune exposures from TCR beta sequences and the way those sequences occurred across donors. To decide whether each TCR beta V gene segment behaved as functional or pseudogenic, an earlier analysis of fewer than 750 of the donors relied on high-throughput TCR beta sequencing. Donor age, sex, ethnicity and CMV serostatus were compiled alongside the repertoire data. Genome-wide SNP genotypes for about three fifths of the 666 donors were used in a later genetic analysis, which treated that subset as a discovery cohort. Every discovery cohort repertoire had been produced on one sequencing platform. Class I and class II HLA loci were covered by the typing at four-digit resolution. The number of typed donors differed by locus: about 629-630 for A, B, C, DRB1 and DQB1; 500 to 550 for DQA1; over 600 for DPA1; and approximately 450 for DPB1. A few DR-DQ haplotypes were treated as single units for association and clustering because of strong linkage in the cohort. On average, about 200,000 unique TCR beta nucleotide sequences were sequenced per donor among some 420 genotyped donors of the cohort, with about 19% of those sequences being non-productive. Study-wide conclusions, independent of this receptor: Because counts were too low, 15 to 20 rarely observed V segments, including chromosome 9 orphons, were excluded from the earlier analysis of several hundred of the donors. Because some donors lacked HLA typing at each locus, the association tests relied only on the typed subset. Only TCR beta chains were sequenced in this cohort, and the absence of alpha or paired-chain data limited detectable features. The authors suggested that the approach could potentially be generalized to other disease states and immunological phenotypes. The 87-base-pair reads could not distinguish some IMGT-functional V segments, including TRBV6-2 and TRBV6-3, so those segments were excluded. The only immune exposure information available for the cohort was CMV serostatus. Compared with equally common non-associated chains, HLA-associated TCR beta chains in a later analysis were more clonally expanded and had lower generation probabilities. In a later analysis, the rate of TCR association differed among HLA loci, with DRB1 alleles having the most associated TCRs and HLA-C alleles having the fewest. An earlier analysis of approximately 540 of the donors showed that most TCR beta V segments appeared in productive rearrangements either about 87% or about 30% of the time, which broadly matched IMGT annotations. A further reported finding was that TCR beta sequences accurately predicted the HLA-A and HLA-B alleles for most subjects in the first cohort. In a later analysis, 15,000 to 20,000 TCR beta sequences were associated with specific HLA alleles at a false discovery rate of 0.05. The classifier was reported to diagnose cytomegalovirus status with high specificity and sensitivity in both the original cohort and the validation cohort. A cluster of highly shared sequence variants was judged likely to be a technical artifact of the sequencing pipeline. In vitro tests confirmed that three of the cytomegalovirus-associated TCR beta chains recognize cytomegalovirus antigens. According to a later analysis, most CMV-associated TCR beta chains appeared to be HLA-restricted, and the HLA associations seemed to be driven largely by CMV exposure. The study gave a list of some 150 TCR beta chains associated with cytomegalovirus. Linkage disequilibrium might explain the correlated functional status among segregating V segments, but an unknown experimental factor could not be excluded. V-gene and J-gene trimming of TCR beta chains was associated with a missense DCLRE1C variant in a later genetic analysis, and the association was replicated in an independent cohort. Strong co-occurrence of HLA alleles, especially DR and DQ, made assigning TCR associations to individual alleles difficult. Most TCR sequences were observed very rarely across donors, whereas some public TCRs were present in many individuals. Roughly uniform sequencing depth across donors was assumed in presence/absence analyses, although this assumption may not hold. In a later analysis, several top co-occurrence clusters were reported to appear linked to parvovirus B19, influenza, CMV and Epstein-Barr virus. In a later genetic analysis, fewer N-insertions in productive TCRs were reported among donors in an Asian-associated ancestry cluster than the roughly 640-donor mean.

Spanning cysteine to phenylalanine, the CDR3 consists of 14 amino acids. The read is trimmed to its CDR3 DNA, 42 bases read in frame from base 1. At the junction V is shortened by 4 bases and J by 3 bases, with 12 bases in between. For CDR1 and CDR2, the germline V gene lists MGHRA and YSYEKL. The sequence came from a girl aged 5 to 17 in good health and CMV-seropositive. The chain was built from TRBV4-1 and TRBJ1-1; the D segment cannot be called with confidence. Sequencing used PBMCs. This receptor carries the CDR3 CASSRPWQYTEAFF. The DNA sequence follows: TGCGCCAGCAGCCGCCCATGGCAATACACTGAAGCTTTCTTT.